These 32 T cell receptor beta chains were all obtained from the same sample, sequenced in a study of shared clonotypes between healthy human individuals. Measured with immunoSEQ multiplex PCR; TCRdb has only the in-frame clones, and not every one. The sample records about 300,000 clones, approximately 79% being singletons. Sample: memory CD4+ T cells sorted from blood. Subset noted: CD45RA-negative fraction. These TCRs come from a man aged 30 to 45 in good health.

This chain joins TRBV5-4 and TRBJ1-4, with 8 bases aligning to TRBD1. Germline loops: CDR1 SGHNT, CDR2 YYREEE (reference sequence). The CDR3 covers 15 residues. The trim removed 4 bases at V and 7 bases at J, leaving 9 bases unmatched. CDR3 coding DNA: TGTGCCAGCAGCCTAGACAGGGGTCTGGCTGAAAAACTGTTTTTT. Amino acid sequence: CASSLDRGLAEKLFF.

This chain uses TRBV7-2 with TRBJ2-7; D unclear. The CDR3 covers 11 residues. V lost 5 bases and J lost 0, with 2 bases in between. From germline, CDR1 is SGHTA and CDR2 FQGNSA. This chain's CDR3 is CASSPSYEQYF. The CDR3 DNA reads as TGTGCCAGCAGCCCCTCCTACGAGCAGTACTTC. Variable domain in full (rest from reference TRBV7-2 and TRBJ2-7): GAGVSQSPSNKVTEKGKDVELRCDPISGHTALYWYRQSLGQGLEFLIYFQGNSAPDKSGLPSDRFSAERTGGSVSTLTIQRTQQEDSAVYLCASSPSYEQYFGPGTRLTVT.

This chain joins TRBV7-9 and TRBJ1-5; no clear D. The V gene lost 5 bases and the J gene lost 3 bases, with 11 bases spanning the gap. In germline, CDR1 is SEHNR, CDR2 FQNEAQ (reference sequence). There are 14 residues in the CDR3. The chain's CDR3 is CASSPDSVNQPQHF. In DNA form, the CDR3 reads TGTGCCAGCAGCCCGGACTCTGTCAATCAGCCCCAGCATTTT.

The CDR3 bases are TGCGCCAGCAGCGCTGAATATACGCAGTATTTT. Translating gives CASSAEYTQYF. This chain joins TRBV5-1 and TRBJ2-3; D remains ambiguous. With 4 bases removed from V and 7 bases from J, the gap between germline ends came to 7 bases. The germline gives CDR1 SGHRS, CDR2 YFSETQ. The CDR3 consists of 11 residues.

This clone was counted many times. J is TRBJ1-2 and V is TRBV18; no reliable D call. There are 11 residues in the CDR3. Germline CDR1 and CDR2: KGHSH and LQKENI. The V and J ends lost 5 bases and 6 bases respectively, with 7 bases between them. Here the CDR3 reads CASSGPHGYTF. DNA of the CDR3: TGTGCCAGCTCAGGGCCCCATGGCTACACCTTC.

J is TRBJ2-1 and V is TRBV13; tentative D call: TRBD1 (5 bases). Germline V gene data show CDR1 as PRHDT and CDR2 as FYEKMQ (reference sequence). Trimming pared 0 bases from V and 4 bases from J, leaving 10 bases between. This CDR3 contains 15 residues. This chain's CDR3 is CASSLGGAAYNEQFF. The CDR3 DNA follows: TGTGCCAGCAGCTTAGGAGGGGCGGCTTACAATGAGCAGTTCTTC.

In this sample, this clone turned up a few times. The chain links TRBV2 to TRBJ2-3; the D is unclear. V was cut by 7 bases and J by 3 bases, with 11 bases left in between. This CDR3 contains 13 residues. The germline V gene encodes CDR1 SNHLY and CDR2 FYNNEI. CDR3 in amino acids: CASKELGTDTQYF. CDR3 in DNA: TGTGCCAGCAAGGAGTTGGGGACAGATACGCAGTATTTT.

The chain employs TRBV5-1 and TRBJ1-2, with a weak D call TRBD1 (5 bases). The CDR3 totals 14 residues. V lost 4 bases, J lost 0 bases, and 10 bases lay in between. Germline CDR1 and CDR2: SGHRS and YFSETQ. The CDR3 sequence: CASSLETANYGYTF. CDR3 nucleotide sequence: TGCGCCAGCAGCCTAGAGACAGCTAACTATGGCTACACCTTC.

This clone was counted only a few times. This CDR3 reads CASKDSETQYF. In nucleotides, the CDR3 is TGTGCCAGCAAGGATTCGGAGACCCAGTACTTC. The chain combines TRBV6-1 with TRBJ2-5; D unresolved. Germline V gives CDR1 MNHNS, CDR2 SASEGT. The V end was cut by 7 bases, the J end by 5 bases, with 8 bases between. This CDR3 has 11 amino acids.

The genes are TRBV5-1 and TRBJ1-4, with a weak D call TRBD1 (5 bases). Germline V gene lookup returns CDR1 SGHRS and CDR2 YFSETQ. The CDR3 covers 15 residues. The V end lost 1 base, the J end lost 8 bases, and 15 bases lay between the germline ends. The CDR3 loop is CASSLRGIVREKLFF. As DNA, the CDR3 is TGCGCCAGCAGCTTGCGGGGGATAGTAAGGGAAAAACTGTTTTTT.

This clone was seen just once. V is TRBV11-1 and J is TRBJ2-1; 8 nucleotides line up with TRBD1. Germline V CDR1 and CDR2: SGHAT, FQDESV (reference sequence). J was trimmed by 12 bases and V by 4 bases; bases with no gene match: 11. The CDR3 loop spans 14 amino acids. The CDR3 is CASSSTDRQGMQFF. The CDR3 nucleotides read TGTGCCAGCAGCTCCACCGACCGACAGGGGATGCAGTTCTTC.

This chain uses TRBV6-8 with TRBJ2-7; either TRBD1 or TRBD2 may supply D (5 bases each). The CDR3 length is 14 residues. V was shortened by 7 bases and J by 2 bases, with 15 bases between the two germline ends. The germline CDR1 and CDR2 sequences are MNHGY and SAAAGT. Here the CDR3 reads CASNRPGPTYEQYF. The CDR3 DNA reads TGTGCCAGCAACCGGCCGGGACCAACCTACGAGCAGTACTTC.

V is TRBV6-5 and J is TRBJ2-5; weak D call: TRBD2 (6 bases). The end of the DNA fits TRBJ2-7 better, so the J call may be wrong. There are 14 residues in the CDR3. CDR1 is MNHEY, CDR2 SVGAGI, per germline. CDR3 bases: TGTGCCAGCAGTTTTACGGAGGGGAGCTACGAGCAGTACTTC. Protein product: CASSFTEGSYEQYF.

CDR3 region: CASRYDRGQIYEQYF. The CDR3 nucleotides are TGTGCCAGCAGGTACGACAGGGGGCAAATCTACGAGCAGTACTTC. The chain carries TRBV28 and TRBJ2-7; the match to TRBD1 covers 10 bases. The V gene's germline CDR1 is MDHEN and CDR2 SYDVKM. The CDR3 consists of 15 residues. The J segment lost 3 bases and the V segment lost 6 bases, leaving 8 bases of the junction unmatched. Based on the CDR3 plus reference TRBV28 and TRBJ2-7, the full variable domain is DVKVTQSSRYLVKRTGEKVFLECVQDMDHENMFWYRQDPGLGLRLIYFSYDVKMKEKGDIPEGYSVSREKKERFSLILESASTNQTSMYLCASRYDRGQIYEQYFGPGTRLTVT.

This clone was counted only a few times. The chain recombines TRBV5-6 with TRBJ2-7; the D call may be TRBD1 or TRBD2 (5 bases each). The CDR3 spans 14 residues. Trimming took off 4 bases at V and 0 bases at J, with 11 bases between the two ends. Per the germline V gene, CDR1 is SGHDT and CDR2 is YYEEEE. CDR3 residues: CASSRWGFSYEQYF. The CDR3 DNA is TGTGCCAGCAGCCGGTGGGGGTTCTCCTACGAGCAGTACTTC.

V is TRBV29-1 and J is TRBJ1-1; tentative D call: TRBD1 (5 bases). V lost 0 bases and J lost 1, with 15 bases in between. Germline V gene lookup returns CDR1 SQVTM and CDR2 ANQGSEA. This CDR3 has 16 amino acids. The DNA of the CDR3 is TGCAGCGTTGAAGATTGGGACCGGGACGAGAACACTGAAGCTTTCTTT. Protein: CSVEDWDRDENTEAFF.

V gene TRBV7-8 combines with J gene TRBJ1-2; TRBD1 might be the D (5 bases). V was shortened by 1 base and J by 4 bases, with 13 bases between the two germline ends. The CDR3 extends over 15 amino acids. CDR1 and CDR2 (germline): SGHVS, FQNEAQ. Written as DNA, the CDR3 is TGTGCCAGCAGCTTAGGGGGGTCCAATTCCTATGGCTACACCTTC. Translating it yields CASSLGGSNSYGYTF.

The genes are TRBV29-1 and TRBJ2-1; D remains ambiguous. V was pared by 6 bases and J by 5 bases, with 2 bases between. In germline, CDR1 is SQVTM, CDR2 ANQGSEA. The CDR3 sequence is 9 residues long. In DNA, the CDR3 is TGCAGCGTGGACAATGAGCAGTTCTTC. It codes for CSVDNEQFF.

This clone was seen once. The chain is built from TRBV9 and TRBJ2-2; 9 positions agree with TRBD2. V lost 2 bases, J lost 5 bases, and 4 bases stayed unmatched. The CDR3 totals 15 residues. Germline loops: CDR1 SGDLS, CDR2 YYNGEE. CDR3 protein: CASSVSAGGTGELFF. DNA for the CDR3: TGTGCCAGCAGCGTCTCAGCGGGAGGAACCGGGGAGCTGTTTTTT.

The V gene is TRBV7-2, the J gene TRBJ2-7, with 13 bases lining up with TRBD2. The J segment lost 4 bases and the V segment lost 0 bases, leaving 3 bases of the junction unmatched. The CDR3 loop spans 16 amino acids. Germline V CDR1 and CDR2: SGHTA, FQGNSA. The CDR3 DNA reads TGTGCCAGCAGCTTAGCTACTAGCGGGAGGGTATACGAGCAGTACTTC. Translated: CASSLATSGRVYEQYF.

This clone was seen many times. V usage is TRBV16 and J usage is TRBJ2-6, with TRBD1 matching over 8 bases. Germline V lookup: CDR1 KGHSY, CDR2 FQNENV. This CDR3 is built from 16 residues. The junction had 6 bases not matched to a gene; V was cut back by 4 bases and J by 4 bases. CDR3 residues: CASSPQGAAGANVLTF. DNA for the CDR3: TGTGCCAGCAGCCCGCAGGGGGCTGCCGGGGCCAACGTCCTGACTTTC.

CDR3 sequence (DNA): TGTGCCAGCAGTTTAATAGGGGTTGATGAAAAACTGTTTTTT. Its protein is CASSLIGVDEKLFF. The rearrangement uses TRBV28 and TRBJ1-4, with D perhaps matching TRBD1 (5 bases). This CDR3 comprises 14 residues. CDR1 and CDR2 (germline): MDHEN, SYDVKM. V shed 2 bases and J shed 6 bases, with 10 bases lying between them.

The chain uses TRBV5-1 and TRBJ2-1; unclear D gene. Germline CDR1 SGHRS, CDR2 YFSETQ. The length of the CDR3 is 15 residues. V lost 2 bases to trimming and J lost 0 bases, with 9 bases between them. The CDR3 reads CASSLVVGSYNEQFF. The CDR3 DNA reads as TGCGCCAGCAGCTTAGTGGTGGGCTCCTACAATGAGCAGTTCTTC.

The V call is TRBV5-1, the J call TRBJ2-3, with 7 bases that match TRBD2. CDR3 length: 15 amino acids. Germline CDR1 and CDR2: SGHRS and YFSETQ. V gave up 0 bases and J gave up 9 bases; unmatched junction bases: 10. Here the CDR3 DNA reads TGCGCCAGCAGCTTGGAGCACCCTGGACTAGGCACGCAGTATTTT. Translation gives CASSLEHPGLGTQYF.

This chain links TRBV7-9 with TRBJ1-1; TRBD1 aligns across 9 bases. The J segment lost 5 bases and the V segment lost 2 bases, leaving 6 bases of the junction unmatched. Germline loops: CDR1 SEHNR, CDR2 FQNEAQ (reference sequence). The CDR3 covers 15 residues. The CDR3 sequence is CASSLLGQGRTEAFF. CDR3 sequence (DNA): TGTGCCAGCAGCTTATTAGGACAGGGGAGGACTGAAGCTTTCTTT.

V usage is TRBV6-5 and J usage is TRBJ1-2, with D hard to call. The CDR3 spans 14 residues. V was cut by 6 bases and J by 0 bases, with 11 bases left in between. CDR1 is MNHEY, CDR2 SVGAGI, per germline. Here the CDR3 reads CASRPIRTNYGYTF. CDR3 DNA: TGTGCCAGCAGGCCCATTAGAACTAACTATGGCTACACCTTC.

The chain is built from TRBV19 and TRBJ2-7; 7 bases align to TRBD2. V was pared by 5 bases and J by 3 bases, with 7 bases of the junction left unmatched. Looked up from germline, CDR1 is LNHDA and CDR2 is SQIVND (reference sequence). The CDR3 extends over 14 amino acids. CDR3 nucleotides: TGTGCCAGTAGTCCCGGGGGGAGGTTCTACGAGCAGTACTTC. Translated: CASSPGGRFYEQYF.

This sequence joins TRBV5-1 and TRBJ1-6; D gene ambiguous. The CDR3 has 16 amino acids. In germline, CDR1 is SGHRS, CDR2 YFSETQ. The germline V and J ends were trimmed by 0 bases and 6 bases, with 13 bases remaining between them. In DNA, the CDR3 is TGCGCCAGCAGCTTGGCCATAAGCAGAGTTAATTCACCCCTCCACTTT. Translating it yields CASSLAISRVNSPLHF.

The V call is TRBV7-6, the J call TRBJ2-7, with TRBD1 matching over 10 bases. Germline V gene lookup returns CDR1 SGHVS and CDR2 FNYEAQ. Germline trimming cut 3 bases from V and 2 bases from J; bases unmatched to any gene: 4. This CDR3 has 15 amino acids. This CDR3 reads CASSLVTGGTYEQYF. The CDR3 DNA follows: TGTGCCAGCAGCTTGGTGACAGGGGGCACCTACGAGCAGTACTTC.

The chain carries TRBV2 and TRBJ2-3, with a tentative D call TRBD2 (5 bases). Germline CDR1 and CDR2: SNHLY and FYNNEI. Deletions cut 8 bases from V and 1 base from J, with 13 bases between. The CDR3 runs to 14 residues. The CDR3 sequence: CASSTGIRTDTQYF. The CDR3 region has the DNA TGTGCCAGCTCCACGGGAATACGCACAGATACGCAGTATTTT.

CDR3 DNA sequence: TGTGCCACCAGCAGGACAGGGAGCTACACTGAAGCTTTCTTT. It codes for CATSRTGSYTEAFF. The V gene is TRBV15, the J gene TRBJ1-1; 7 nucleotides match TRBD1. The CDR3 covers 14 residues. J lost 3 bases, V lost 3 bases, and 4 bases had no gene match. Germline V gene lookup returns CDR1 LNHNV and CDR2 YYDKDF (reference sequence).

This clone turned up a few times. The CDR3 loop is CASSQEPQGQPQHF. The DNA of the CDR3 is TGCGCCAGCAGCCAGGAACCTCAGGGTCAGCCCCAGCATTTT. The chain uses TRBV4-1 and TRBJ1-5; possibly TRBD1 for D (5 bases). This CDR3 spans 14 amino acids. In germline, CDR1 is MGHRA, CDR2 YSYEKL. The V and J ends lost 3 bases and 6 bases respectively, with 12 bases between them.